The clone carrying this T cell receptor (beta chain) was detected only once. The antigen is undetermined. The junction differs from germline at one of its ends, possibly a read error. The sample belongs to a study of blood T cells in healthy people across ages. Study conclusions and caveats: The long-lived group displayed more naive CD4+ cells, plus higher diversity, than the aged donors did. Age brought a roughly linear fall in TCR beta diversity measured per million T cells. A conclusive naive versus antigen-experienced comparison was prevented by the unsorted PBMCs.

CDR3 length: 14 residues. Germline-derived CDR1 and CDR2 are SGHTA and FQGNSA. A second PCR, run for about 7 to 11 cycles, used a sample-barcoded 5' primer plus a J-beta primer mix. TCRdb reprocessed the 5' RACE reads with MiXCR, giving one entry per CDR3 protein. The profile covers hundreds of thousands of distinct CDR3 sequences, with approximately 50% appearing a single time and approximately 40% taken by the ten largest. The rearrangement links TRBV7-2 to TRBJ2-1; 9 positions agree with TRBD2. The sample was blood. The receptor was derived from a man in his 60s in good health. DNA for the CDR3: TGTGCCAGCAGATTAGCGGGGGCAAAGAATGAGCAGTTCTTC. This encodes CASRLAGAKNEQFF.